The next 14 T cell receptor beta chains were all read from a single sample in a study of blood T cells in healthy people across ages (dated by TCRdb to the mid-2010s). Library preparation was by 5' RACE. Sequenced on an Illumina HiSeq 2500. A second about 7 to 11 cycle PCR used a sample-barcoded 5' primer and a J-beta primer mix. The public reads were reanalyzed by TCRdb: fastp trimming at Q25, MiXCR alignment, in-frame beta chains only. One record per CDR3 amino acid sequence lists the most common genes and DNA. In this sample the table shows approximately 880,000 distinct CDR3 sequences, around 48% of which occur a single time. Over 10% of the sample goes to the ten largest clones. The specimen sequenced was blood. These receptor sequences come from a man aged 25-40 years in good health.

Only one count was recorded for this clonotype. The chain recombines TRBV3-1 with TRBJ1-1, with D unresolved. In germline, CDR1 is LGHDT, CDR2 YNNKEL (reference sequence). The length of the CDR3 is 13 residues. The V end was cut by 2 bases, the J end by 3 bases, with 7 bases between. The CDR3 nucleotides read TGTGCCAGCAGCCAATTCGGTTACACTGAAGCTTTCTTT. Protein product: CASSQFGYTEAFF.

About this clonotype itself: At one of its ends the junction is not consistent with the germline gene, which may arise from a read error. The chain recombines TRBV28 with TRBJ2-1; 7 bases fit TRBD2. CDR3 length: 13 amino acids. Per the germline V gene, CDR1 is MDHEN and CDR2 is SYDVKM. CDR3 sequence: CASRGGIYNERFF. The DNA of the CDR3 is TGTGCCAGCAGGGGGGGGATCTACAATGAGCGGTTCTTC. Full variable domain (rest looked up from reference TRBV28 and TRBJ2-1): DVKVTQSSRYLVKRTGEKVFLECVQDMDHENMFWYRQDPGLGLRLIYFSYDVKMKEKGDIPEGYSVSREKKERFSLILESASTNQTSMYLCASRGGIYNERFFGPGTRLTVL.

In its sample, this clonotype was seen a few times. The V call is TRBV12-3 or TRBV12-4, the J call TRBJ2-2; D is uncertain. Trimming removed 6 bases from V and 0 bases from J, with 8 bases in between. The CDR3 sequence is 14 residues long. The CDR3 nucleotides read TGTGCCAGCAGCCCCGACACGAACACCGGGGAGCTGTTTTTT. It translates to CASSPDTNTGELFF.

In regard to this clonotype: A single base separates this from a much larger clone, so it may be a read error. The chain has TRBV2 and TRBJ2-7; 7 bases align to TRBD1. Trimming cost V 3 bases and J 6 bases; bases outside gene matches: 8. Germline V gene sequence: CDR1 SNHLY, CDR2 FYNNEI. CDR3 length: 14 amino acids. CDR3 amino acids: CASSEWQGVGEQYF. In DNA, the CDR3 is TGTGCCAGCAGTGAGTGGCAGGGGGTCGGCGAGCAGTACTTC. The full variable domain, rest sourced from reference TRBV2 and TRBJ2-7, is EPEVTQTPSHQVTQMGQEVILRCVPISNHLYFYWYRQILGQKVEFLVSFYNNEISEKSEIFDDQFSVERPDGSNFTLKIRSTKLEDSAMYFCASSEWQGVGEQYFGPGTRLTVT.

The rearrangement joins TRBV6-1 to TRBJ2-7; unclear D gene. Germline CDR1 MNHNS, CDR2 SASEGT. Between the trimmed V and J ends, which lost 7 bases and 7 bases, there was a span of 11 bases. The CDR3 extends over 11 amino acids. CDR3 nucleotide sequence: TGTGCCAGCAACCTCTTAGGGGAGCAGTACTTC. It is translated as CASNLLGEQYF.

In its sample, this clonotype was seen a few times. The V call is TRBV6-1, the J call TRBJ2-6, with D hard to call. The germline V gene has CDR1 MNHNS and CDR2 SASEGT. Trimming removed 0 bases at V and 3 bases at J, with 9 bases between. CDR3 size: 16 residues. CDR3 region: CASSEAFLGGANVLTF. In DNA form, the CDR3 reads TGTGCCAGCAGTGAAGCCTTCCTAGGTGGGGCCAACGTCCTGACTTTC.

The V call is TRBV7-3, the J call TRBJ2-3; possible D gene TRBD2, 6 bases. The CDR3 length is 15 residues. Trimming shortened V by 3 bases and J by 3 bases, and 13 bases separated the two germline ends. CDR1 is SGHTA and CDR2 is FQGTGA in the germline V gene. Here the CDR3 DNA reads TGTGCCAGCAGCTTGGAACCGGGAGAAACAGATACGCAGTATTTT. It is translated as CASSLEPGETDTQYF.

This clonotype was observed a few times. The V call is TRBV20-1, the J call TRBJ2-7; TRBD1 is a possible D gene (6 bases). The CDR3 extends over 14 amino acids. Looked up from germline, CDR1 is DFQATT and CDR2 is SNEGSKA (reference sequence). Trimming stripped 1 base from V and 3 bases from J, with 13 bases between. CDR3 in amino acids: CSARVFGQSYEQYF. Here the CDR3 DNA reads TGCAGTGCTAGAGTTTTCGGACAGAGCTACGAGCAGTACTTC.

The rearrangement links TRBV28 to TRBJ2-4, with 7 positions matching TRBD1. Germline V gene lookup returns CDR1 MDHEN and CDR2 SYDVKM. The CDR3 is 15 residues long. V was pared by 4 bases and J by 5 bases, with 8 bases of the junction left unmatched. The CDR3 here is CASSSTGSWENIQYF. CDR3 sequence (DNA): TGTGCCAGCAGTTCGACAGGGAGTTGGGAAAACATTCAGTACTTC.

This clonotype was seen more than once but under ten times. J is TRBJ2-4 and V is TRBV6-1, with 13 positions matching TRBD2. Per germline, CDR1 MNHNS and CDR2 SASEGT. V dropped 0 bases and J dropped 3; count of bases not matched to a gene: 5. The CDR3 contains 18 residues. CDR3 sequence reads: CASSEAGLAGVGKNIQYF. CDR3 bases: TGTGCCAGCAGTGAAGCCGGACTAGCGGGGGTCGGCAAAAACATTCAGTACTTC.

J is TRBJ2-7 and V is TRBV29-1; 7 nucleotides match TRBD1. V shed 6 bases and J 0 bases; nucleotides not matched to a gene: 5. Germline loops: CDR1 SQVTM, CDR2 ANQGSEA. This CDR3 region has 13 residues. In DNA form, the CDR3 reads TGCAGCGTCCTGACAGGGAACTCCTACGAGCAGTACTTC. Protein: CSVLTGNSYEQYF.

The rearrangement links TRBV6-5 to TRBJ1-2; D perhaps matches TRBD1 (6 bases). With 5 bases removed from V and 2 bases from J, the gap between germline ends came to 12 bases. The CDR3 has 14 residues. The germline gives CDR1 MNHEY, CDR2 SVGAGI. The CDR3 DNA reads TGTGCCAGCAGTCGCCCAACAGGGAACTATGGCTACACCTTC. It specifies CASSRPTGNYGYTF.

The genes are TRBV7-6 and TRBJ1-2; D is perhaps TRBD1 (5 bases). The V end lost 4 bases, the J end lost 8 bases, and 14 bases lay between the germline ends. This CDR3 has 13 amino acids. The germline V gene encodes CDR1 SGHVS and CDR2 FNYEAQ. CDR3 sequence (DNA): TGTGCCAGCAGCTCCGGGACGCTCGACGGCTACACCTTC. As protein: CASSSGTLDGYTF.

This clonotype was counted at least ten times. This chain uses TRBV6-6 with TRBJ2-3; the D is unclear. This CDR3 contains 13 residues. In germline, CDR1 is MNHNY, CDR2 SVGAGI (reference sequence). V dropped 6 bases and J dropped 6 bases, with 13 bases sitting between them. CDR3 coding DNA: TGTGCCAGCAGCCTCGGTCTAGTGGATACGCAGTATTTT. This translates into CASSLGLVDTQYF.